This TCR beta chain is drawn from a study of T cell responses to AZD1222 COVID-19 vaccine. The length of the CDR3 is 14 residues. CDR1 and CDR2 (germline): MDHEN, SYDVKM. The germline V and J ends were trimmed by 4 bases and 0 bases, with 9 bases remaining between them. A single count supports this clone. Its specificity is not known. Study results and limitations: Every sample of the repertoires postdated the peak T cell response.

The method was immunoSEQ multiplex PCR; TCRdb's version includes in-frame clones alone and lacks a portion of them. The sample includes about 90,000 clones, roughly 87% of them seen just once. This receptor was obtained from an adult in good health. The chain combines TRBV28 with TRBJ1-1, with D possibly matching TRBD1 (5 bases). This material consisted of peripheral blood, taken on day 0 of AZD1222 vaccination. This CDR3 is CASSWGGVNTEAFF. For the CDR3, the DNA is TGTGCCAGCAGTTGGGGCGGGGTGAACACTGAAGCTTTCTTT.